Below are 14 T cell receptor beta chains sequenced from a single sample in a study of regulatory T cells in long-lasting Graves disease (dated by TCRdb to the early 2020s). Libraries were built with multiplex PCR. The listed sequencing device is Illumina HiSeq 4000. iRepertoire HTBI primers and Arm-PCR amplification of CDR3 regions were used to construct TCR beta libraries. The raw public reads went through TCRdb reprocessing: fastp at Q25, MiXCR clone calling, in-frame beta chains kept. Records with the same CDR3 protein are collapsed into one entry carrying the most frequent genes and DNA. This sample holds 370,000 or so distinct CDR3 sequences; roughly 17% were observed only once. Over 20% of the sample lies in the top ten. Sample time point, as interpreted from the label and publication: newly diagnosed GD, antithyroid drugs for less than 3 months. RNA was extracted from PBMCs in TRIzol for both TCR sequencing and RNA sequencing.

These data are also associated with another study on T cells in Graves' hyperthyroidism and ophthalmopathy.

The starting material was peripheral blood mononuclear cells (PBMCs), obtained at new diagnosis, from a patient treated with antithyroid drugs. The receptors were sampled from a woman between 18 and 30 years old with Graves disease. Donor details come from another sample of the same person, matched by shared clones.

This clonotype was observed a handful of times. V gene TRBV28 combines with J gene TRBJ2-4; 12 bases line up with TRBD1. The CDR3 length is 16 residues. Germline V gene sequence: CDR1 MDHEN, CDR2 SYDVKM. V trimming: 5 bases; J trimming: 7 bases; junction bases outside the gene matches: 9. The CDR3 nucleotides read TGTGCCAGCAGTCTCCGGGGGGACAGGGGGCGGAACATTCAGTACTTC. Its protein product is CASSLRGDRGRNIQYF.

In its sample, this clonotype was seen a few times. V and J are TRBV27 and TRBJ1-5, with TRBD1 matching 10 bases. V lost 6 bases and J lost 5; bases outside the gene matches: 13. CDR1 MNHEY and CDR2 SMNVEV come from the germline V gene (reference sequence). The CDR3 extends over 17 amino acids. CDR3: CASSSLRGTGDYQPQHF. The CDR3 bases are TGTGCCAGCAGCAGTCTGAGGGGGACAGGGGATTATCAGCCCCAGCATTTT.

The V call is TRBV6-5, the J call TRBJ2-3; perhaps TRBD1 as D (5 bases). This CDR3 has 16 amino acids. V lost 2 bases and J 0 bases, leaving 12 bases between the germline ends. Per germline, CDR1 MNHEY and CDR2 SVGAGI. For the CDR3, the DNA is TGTGCCAGCAGTTACGATGGGGCGGTAAGCACAGATACGCAGTATTTT. This translates into CASSYDGAVSTDTQYF.

This clonotype was seen ten or more times. V and J are TRBV4-2 and TRBJ2-3; 7 bases line up with TRBD1. The V gene's germline CDR1 is LGHNA and CDR2 YNFKEQ. This CDR3 is built from 15 residues. V dropped 4 bases and J dropped 2; count of bases not matched to a gene: 6. The CDR3 bases are TGTGCCAGCAGCCTTGGACAGGAACCCACAGATACGCAGTATTTT. As protein: CASSLGQEPTDTQYF.

The V gene is TRBV9, the J gene TRBJ2-7; 7 bases are shared with TRBD1. Germline assignment: CDR1 SGDLS and CDR2 YYNGEE. Trimming took 0 bases from V and 2 from J; bases not matched to a gene: 2. CDR3 length: 14 residues. CDR3 sequence (DNA): TGTGCCAGCAGCGTAGAACAGGGGACCTACGAGCAGTACTTC. This sequence encodes CASSVEQGTYEQYF.

This clonotype was recorded at least ten times. The genes are TRBV5-1 and TRBJ2-7; 11 bases line up with TRBD2. J was trimmed by 3 bases and V by 4 bases; bases with no gene match: 6. From germline, CDR1 is SGHRS and CDR2 YFSETQ. CDR3 length equals 15 residues. The CDR3 region has the DNA TGCGCCAGCAGCATAGGGACTAGCGGTGTCTACGAGCAGTACTTC. It specifies CASSIGTSGVYEQYF.

Concerning this clonotype itself: This could be a read error, since a much larger clone is one nucleotide away. The chain links TRBV5-1 to TRBJ2-1; maybe TRBD1 (6 bases). Trimming stripped 1 base from V and 9 bases from J, with 17 bases between. The CDR3 is 15 residues long. Looked up from germline, CDR1 is SGHRS and CDR2 is YFSETQ. CDR3 coding DNA: TGCGCCAGCAGCTTGACAGTTGGGGGACACAGTGAGCAGTTCTTC. Translating it yields CASSLTVGGHSEQFF.

This clonotype was recorded at least ten times. The chain links TRBV20-1 to TRBJ2-2, with 12 bases fitting TRBD2. From germline, CDR1 is DFQATT and CDR2 SNEGSKA (reference sequence). This CDR3 is 15 amino acids long. Trimming cost V 4 bases and J 4 bases; bases outside gene matches: 4. The CDR3 DNA reads TGCAGTGCTAAAGGACTAGCGGGACTCACCGGGGAGCTGTTTTTT. Translating it yields CSAKGLAGLTGELFF.

As for this clonotype: This may be a read error: a much more frequent sequence differs by one nucleotide. The rearrangement uses TRBV12-3 or TRBV12-4 and TRBJ2-5; no clear D gene. This CDR3 is built from 12 residues. V lost 7 bases, J lost 4 bases, and 10 bases lay in between. CDR3 DNA: TGTGCCAGCACCCCTCTTATAGAGACCCAGTACTTC. Protein product: CASTPLIETQYF.

This clonotype was detected only a few times. The rearrangement links TRBV6-1 to TRBJ2-1; 11 bases are a match to TRBD2. Germline values: CDR1 MNHNS, CDR2 SASEGT. J lost 5 bases, V lost 4 bases, and 7 bases had no gene match. The CDR3 has 16 residues. In DNA form, the CDR3 reads TGTGCCAGCAGTGGCGCTAGCGGGAGGAAGGACAATGAGCAGTTCTTC. Protein: CASSGASGRKDNEQFF.

This clonotype came up many times. The gene calls are TRBV28 and TRBJ2-7, with D perhaps matching TRBD2 (6 bases). The CDR3 has 15 amino acids. V lost 3 bases, J lost 3 bases, and 15 bases lay in between. CDR1 is MDHEN and CDR2 is SYDVKM in the germline V gene. The CDR3 DNA is TGTGCCAGCAGTTTGGGTTCGGCGGGAAGCTACGAGCAGTACTTC. Translation: CASSLGSAGSYEQYF.

This clonotype was seen once. This sequence is one base from a far larger clone and is likely a read error. This chain joins TRBV2 and TRBJ2-7, with a weak D call TRBD1 (6 bases). The CDR3 runs 12 residues. Germline values: CDR1 SNHLY, CDR2 FYNNEI. CDR3 region: CASRRSGGEQHF. CDR3 bases: TGTGCCAGCAGAAGAAGTGGGGGCGAGCAGCACTTC. Full variable domain (outside the CDR3, taken from reference TRBV2 and TRBJ2-7): EPEVTQTPSHQVTQMGQEVILRCVPISNHLYFYWYRQILGQKVEFLVSFYNNEISEKSEIFDDQFSVERPDGSNFTLKIRSTKLEDSAMYFCASRRSGGEQHFGPGTRLTVT.

This clonotype has only one observation. This may be a read error: a much more frequent sequence differs by one nucleotide. The V and J genes are TRBV3-1 and TRBJ2-5; the D gene could be TRBD1 or TRBD2 (5 bases each). Near its end, the DNA agrees better with TRBJ2-1, so the J call may be wrong. Germline CDR1 and CDR2: LGHDT and YNNKEL (reference sequence). The CDR3 has 16 amino acids. The CDR3 region has the DNA TGTGCCAGCAGCCAACGGGGACGTGAGCTGGCCAATGAGCAGTTCTTC. Amino acid sequence: CASSQRGRELANEQFF.

This clonotype has only a few counts. The chain employs TRBV5-1 and TRBJ1-1; 7 bases are shared with TRBD1. With V trimmed by 3 bases and J by 11 bases, 7 bases remained unmatched. Germline lookup yields CDR1 SGHRS and CDR2 YFSETQ. The CDR3 has 12 residues. The CDR3 protein is CASSYGTAEAFF. For the CDR3, the DNA is TGCGCCAGCAGCTATGGGACAGCGGAGGCTTTCTTT. Looking up the rest from reference TRBV5-1 and TRBJ1-1 gives the full variable domain: KAGVTQTPRYLIKTRGQQVTLSCSPISGHRSVSWYQQTPGQGLQFLFEYFSETQRNKGNFPGRFSGRQFSNSRSEMNVSTLELGDSALYLCASSYGTAEAFFGQGTRLTVV.